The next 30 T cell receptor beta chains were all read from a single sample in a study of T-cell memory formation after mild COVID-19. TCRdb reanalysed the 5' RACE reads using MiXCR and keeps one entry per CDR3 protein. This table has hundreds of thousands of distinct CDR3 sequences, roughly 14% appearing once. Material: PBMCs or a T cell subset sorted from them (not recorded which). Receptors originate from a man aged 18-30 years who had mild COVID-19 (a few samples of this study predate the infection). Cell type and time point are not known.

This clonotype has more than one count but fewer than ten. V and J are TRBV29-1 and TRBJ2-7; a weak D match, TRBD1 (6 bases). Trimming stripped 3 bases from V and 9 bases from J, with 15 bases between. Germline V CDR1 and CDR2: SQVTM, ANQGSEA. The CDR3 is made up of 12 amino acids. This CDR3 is CSVETQGVRQYF. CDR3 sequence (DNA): TGCAGCGTTGAGACACAGGGCGTTCGGCAGTACTTC.

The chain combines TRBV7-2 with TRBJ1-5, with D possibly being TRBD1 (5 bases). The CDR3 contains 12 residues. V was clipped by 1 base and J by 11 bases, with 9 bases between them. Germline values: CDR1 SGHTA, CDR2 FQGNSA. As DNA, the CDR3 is TGTGCCAGCAGCTTAGGGGGGTTTGCCCAGCATTTT. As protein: CASSLGGFAQHF. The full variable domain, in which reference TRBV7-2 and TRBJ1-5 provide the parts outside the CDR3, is GAGVSQSPSNKVTEKGKDVELRCDPISGHTALYWYRQSLGQGLEFLIYFQGNSAPDKSGLPSDRFSAERTGGSVSTLTIQRTQQEDSAVYLCASSLGGFAQHFGDGTRLSIL.

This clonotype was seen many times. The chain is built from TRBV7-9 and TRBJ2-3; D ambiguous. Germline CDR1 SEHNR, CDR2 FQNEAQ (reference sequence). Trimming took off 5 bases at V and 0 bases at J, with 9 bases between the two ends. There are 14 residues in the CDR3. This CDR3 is CASSRPISTDTQYF. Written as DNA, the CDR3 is TGTGCCAGCAGCCGACCTATTAGCACAGATACGCAGTATTTT.

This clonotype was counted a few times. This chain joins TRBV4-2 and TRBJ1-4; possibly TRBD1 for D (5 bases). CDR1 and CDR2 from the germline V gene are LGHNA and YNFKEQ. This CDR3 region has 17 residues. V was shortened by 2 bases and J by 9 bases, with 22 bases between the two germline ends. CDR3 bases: TGTGCCAGCAGCCAACCAGAGAGGGGCGGACTGATCCAAAAACTGTTTTTT. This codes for CASSQPERGGLIQKLFF.

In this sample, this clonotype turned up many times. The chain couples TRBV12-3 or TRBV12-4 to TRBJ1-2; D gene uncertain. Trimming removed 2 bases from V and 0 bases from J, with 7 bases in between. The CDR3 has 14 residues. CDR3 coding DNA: TGTGCCAGCAGTTTATTGGTTACTAACTATGGCTACACCTTC. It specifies CASSLLVTNYGYTF.

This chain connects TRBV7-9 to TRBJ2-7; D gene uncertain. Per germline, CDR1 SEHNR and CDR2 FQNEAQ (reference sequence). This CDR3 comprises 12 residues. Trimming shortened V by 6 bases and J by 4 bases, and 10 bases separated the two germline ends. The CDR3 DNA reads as TGTGCCAGCAGGCAGCTGGGATACGAGCAGTACTTC. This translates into CASRQLGYEQYF.

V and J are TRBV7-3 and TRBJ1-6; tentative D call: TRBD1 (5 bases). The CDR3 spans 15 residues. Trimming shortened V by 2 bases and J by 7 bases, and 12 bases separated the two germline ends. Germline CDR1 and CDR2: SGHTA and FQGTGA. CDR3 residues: CASSLGAGQNSPLHF. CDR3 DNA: TGTGCCAGCAGCTTAGGTGCGGGGCAGAATTCACCCCTCCACTTT.

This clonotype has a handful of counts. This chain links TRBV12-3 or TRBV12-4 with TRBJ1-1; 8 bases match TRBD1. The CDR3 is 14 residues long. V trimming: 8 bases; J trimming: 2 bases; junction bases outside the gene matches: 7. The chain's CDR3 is CASGGTGDNTEAFF. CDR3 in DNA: TGTGCCAGCGGGGGGACAGGTGACAACACTGAAGCTTTCTTT.

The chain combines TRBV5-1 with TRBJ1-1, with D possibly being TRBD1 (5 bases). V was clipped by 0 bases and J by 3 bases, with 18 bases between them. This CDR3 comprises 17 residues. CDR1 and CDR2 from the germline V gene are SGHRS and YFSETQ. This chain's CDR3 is CASSLEYGQGRDTEAFF. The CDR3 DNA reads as TGCGCCAGCAGCTTGGAATACGGTCAGGGCAGGGACACTGAAGCTTTCTTT.

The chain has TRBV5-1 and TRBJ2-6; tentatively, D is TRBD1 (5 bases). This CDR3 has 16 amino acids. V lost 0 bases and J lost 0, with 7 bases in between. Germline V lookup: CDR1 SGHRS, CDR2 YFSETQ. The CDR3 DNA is TGCGCCAGCAGCTTGGGACAGTTCTCTGGGGCCAACGTCCTGACTTTC. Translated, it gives CASSLGQFSGANVLTF. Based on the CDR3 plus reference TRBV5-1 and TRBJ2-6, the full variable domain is KAGVTQTPRYLIKTRGQQVTLSCSPISGHRSVSWYQQTPGQGLQFLFEYFSETQRNKGNFPGRFSGRQFSNSRSEMNVSTLELGDSALYLCASSLGQFSGANVLTFGAGSRLTVL.

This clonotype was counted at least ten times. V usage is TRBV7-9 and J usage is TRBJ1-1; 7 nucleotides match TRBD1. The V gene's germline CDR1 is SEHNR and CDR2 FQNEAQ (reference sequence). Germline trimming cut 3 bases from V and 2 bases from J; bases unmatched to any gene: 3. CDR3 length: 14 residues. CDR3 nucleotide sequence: TGTGCCAGCAGCTTTGGGACAGTTAACACTGAAGCTTTCTTT. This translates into CASSFGTVNTEAFF.

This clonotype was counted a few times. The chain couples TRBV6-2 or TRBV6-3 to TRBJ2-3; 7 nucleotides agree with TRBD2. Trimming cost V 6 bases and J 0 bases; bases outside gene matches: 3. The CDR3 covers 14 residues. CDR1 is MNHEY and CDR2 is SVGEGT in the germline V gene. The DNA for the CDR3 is TGTGCCAGCAGAGAAGCGGGGAGCACAGATACGCAGTATTTT. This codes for CASREAGSTDTQYF.

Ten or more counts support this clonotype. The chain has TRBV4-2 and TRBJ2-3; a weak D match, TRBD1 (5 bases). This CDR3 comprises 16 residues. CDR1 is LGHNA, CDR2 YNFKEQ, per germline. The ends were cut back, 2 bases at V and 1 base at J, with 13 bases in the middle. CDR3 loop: CASSQRGKGGTDTQYF. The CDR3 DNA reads TGTGCCAGCAGCCAAAGGGGAAAAGGGGGCACAGATACGCAGTATTTT.

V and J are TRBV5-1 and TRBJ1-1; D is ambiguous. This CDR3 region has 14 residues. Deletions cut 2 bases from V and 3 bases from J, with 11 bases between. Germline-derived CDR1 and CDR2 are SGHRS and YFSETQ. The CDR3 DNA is TGCGCCAGCAGCTTCGGATACGGATACACTGAAGCTTTCTTT. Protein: CASSFGYGYTEAFF.

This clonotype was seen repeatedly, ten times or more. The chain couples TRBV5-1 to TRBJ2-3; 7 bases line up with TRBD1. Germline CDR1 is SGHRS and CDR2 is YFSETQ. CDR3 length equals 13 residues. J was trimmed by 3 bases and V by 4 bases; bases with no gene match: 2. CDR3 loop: CASSRGQTDTQYF. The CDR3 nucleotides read TGCGCCAGCAGCCGGGGACAGACAGATACGCAGTATTTT.

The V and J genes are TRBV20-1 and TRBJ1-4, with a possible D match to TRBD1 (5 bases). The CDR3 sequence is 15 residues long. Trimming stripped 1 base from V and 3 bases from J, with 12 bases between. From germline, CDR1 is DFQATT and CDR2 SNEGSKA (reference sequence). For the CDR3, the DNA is TGCAGTGCTAGAGTTTTCCAGGGATCTAATGAAAAACTGTTTTTT. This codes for CSARVFQGSNEKLFF.

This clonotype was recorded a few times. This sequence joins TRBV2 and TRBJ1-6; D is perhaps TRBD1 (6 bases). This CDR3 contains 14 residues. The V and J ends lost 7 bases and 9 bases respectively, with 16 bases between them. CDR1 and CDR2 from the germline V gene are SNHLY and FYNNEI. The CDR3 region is CASNRQESVSPLHF. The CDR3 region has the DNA TGTGCCAGCAATAGACAGGAGAGCGTTTCACCCCTCCACTTT.

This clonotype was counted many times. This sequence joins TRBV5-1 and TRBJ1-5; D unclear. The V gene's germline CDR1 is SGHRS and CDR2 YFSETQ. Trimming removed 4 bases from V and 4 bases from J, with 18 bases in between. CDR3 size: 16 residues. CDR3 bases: TGCGCCAGCAGCCCGGGAGGTCTCACCGGGAATCAGCCCCAGCATTTT. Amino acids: CASSPGGLTGNQPQHF.

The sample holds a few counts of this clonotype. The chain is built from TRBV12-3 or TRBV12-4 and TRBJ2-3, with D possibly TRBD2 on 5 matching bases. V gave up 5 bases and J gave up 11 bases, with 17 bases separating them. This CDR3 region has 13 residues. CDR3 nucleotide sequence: TGTGCCAGCAGTCACGACTCCGCCGGAGGGCAGTATTTT. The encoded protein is CASSHDSAGGQYF.

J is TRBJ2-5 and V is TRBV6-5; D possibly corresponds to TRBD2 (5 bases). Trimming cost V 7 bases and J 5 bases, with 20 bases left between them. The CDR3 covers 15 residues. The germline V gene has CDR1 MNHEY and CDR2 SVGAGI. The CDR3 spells CASKFRTGGFETQYF. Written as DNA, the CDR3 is TGTGCCAGCAAGTTCCGGACTGGCGGGTTCGAGACCCAGTACTTC.

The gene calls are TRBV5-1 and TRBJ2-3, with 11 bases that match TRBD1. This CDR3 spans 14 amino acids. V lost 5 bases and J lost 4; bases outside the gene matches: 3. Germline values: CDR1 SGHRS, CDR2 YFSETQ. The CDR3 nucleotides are TGCGCCAGCAGAGTGGGACAGGGGGCAGATACGCAGTATTTT. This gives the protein CASRVGQGADTQYF.

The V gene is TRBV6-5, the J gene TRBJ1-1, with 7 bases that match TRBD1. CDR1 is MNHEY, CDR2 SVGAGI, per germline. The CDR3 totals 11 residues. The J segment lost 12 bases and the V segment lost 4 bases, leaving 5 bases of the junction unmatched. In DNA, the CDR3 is TGTGCCAGCAGTTCGACAGGGAGGACTTTCTTT. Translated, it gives CASSSTGRTFF.

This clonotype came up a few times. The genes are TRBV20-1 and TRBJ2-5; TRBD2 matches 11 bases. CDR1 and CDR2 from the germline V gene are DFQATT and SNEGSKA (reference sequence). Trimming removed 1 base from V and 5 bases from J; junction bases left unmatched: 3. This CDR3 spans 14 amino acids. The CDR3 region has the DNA TGCAGTGCTAGAGGAAGGACTAGCGGGGAGACCCAGTACTTC. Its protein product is CSARGRTSGETQYF.

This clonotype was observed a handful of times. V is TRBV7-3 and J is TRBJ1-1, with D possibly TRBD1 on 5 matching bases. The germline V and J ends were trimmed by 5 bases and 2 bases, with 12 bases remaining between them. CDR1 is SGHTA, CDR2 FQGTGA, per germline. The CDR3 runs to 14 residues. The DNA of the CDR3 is TGTGCCAGCAGCGGGGGGGGAGGAAACACTGAAGCTTTCTTT. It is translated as CASSGGGGNTEAFF.

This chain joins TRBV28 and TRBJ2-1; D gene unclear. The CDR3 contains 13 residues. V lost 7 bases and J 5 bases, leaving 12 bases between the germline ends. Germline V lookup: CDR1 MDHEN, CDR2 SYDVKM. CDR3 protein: CASTSWSHNEQFF. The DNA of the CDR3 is TGTGCCAGCACCTCGTGGTCGCACAATGAGCAGTTCTTC.

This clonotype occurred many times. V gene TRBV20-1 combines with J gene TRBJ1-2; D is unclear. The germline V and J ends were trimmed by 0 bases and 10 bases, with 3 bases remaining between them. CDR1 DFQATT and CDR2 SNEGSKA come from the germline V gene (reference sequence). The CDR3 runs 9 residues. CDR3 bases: TGCAGTGCTAGAGATGCCTACACCTTC. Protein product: CSARDAYTF.

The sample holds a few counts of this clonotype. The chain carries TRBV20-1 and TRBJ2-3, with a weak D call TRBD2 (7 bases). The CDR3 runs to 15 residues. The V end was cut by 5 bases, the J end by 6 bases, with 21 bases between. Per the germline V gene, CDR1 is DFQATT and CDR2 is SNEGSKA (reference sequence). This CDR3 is CSAFRGGGLGDTQYF. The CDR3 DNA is TGCAGTGCTTTCCGGGGCGGGGGCCTGGGCGATACGCAGTATTTT.

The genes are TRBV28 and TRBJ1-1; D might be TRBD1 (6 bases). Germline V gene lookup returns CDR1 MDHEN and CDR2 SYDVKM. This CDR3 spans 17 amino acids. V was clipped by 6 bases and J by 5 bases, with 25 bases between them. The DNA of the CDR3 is TGTGCCAGCAGGACGGGGGGCGGGGACCTTCGCGGGACTGAAGCTTTCTTT. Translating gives CASRTGGGDLRGTEAFF. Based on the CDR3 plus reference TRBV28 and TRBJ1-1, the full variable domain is DVKVTQSSRYLVKRTGEKVFLECVQDMDHENMFWYRQDPGLGLRLIYFSYDVKMKEKGDIPEGYSVSREKKERFSLILESASTNQTSMYLCASRTGGGDLRGTEAFFGQGTRLTVV.

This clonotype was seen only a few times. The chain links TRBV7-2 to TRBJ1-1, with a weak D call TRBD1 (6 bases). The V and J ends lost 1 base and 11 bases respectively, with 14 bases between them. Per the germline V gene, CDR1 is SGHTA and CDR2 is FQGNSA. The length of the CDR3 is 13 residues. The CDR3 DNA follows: TGTGCCAGCAGCTTAGGGCAGGGGCGGCTGGCTTTCTTT. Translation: CASSLGQGRLAFF. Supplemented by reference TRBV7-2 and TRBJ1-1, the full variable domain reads GAGVSQSPSNKVTEKGKDVELRCDPISGHTALYWYRQSLGQGLEFLIYFQGNSAPDKSGLPSDRFSAERTGGSVSTLTIQRTQQEDSAVYLCASSLGQGRLAFFGQGTRLTVV.

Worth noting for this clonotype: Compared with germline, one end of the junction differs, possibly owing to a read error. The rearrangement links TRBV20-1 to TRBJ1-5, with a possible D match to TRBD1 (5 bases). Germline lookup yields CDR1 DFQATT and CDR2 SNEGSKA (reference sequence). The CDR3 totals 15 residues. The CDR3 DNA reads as TGCAGTGCCACAGACAGAGATTATAGCACTCAGCCCCAGCATTTT. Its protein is CSATDRDYSTQPQHF.